This record covers a single T cell receptor (beta chain). CDR3 length: 14 amino acids. V was cut by 5 bases and J by 2 bases, with 13 bases left in between. CDR1 and CDR2 from the germline V gene are SEHNR and FQNEAQ (reference sequence). This sample is drawn from a study of control samples from healthy donors and cancer patients. The assay was immunoSEQ multiplex PCR, and TCRdb's table has in-frame clones only and misses some. The table has 100,000 to 150,000 clones, over 75% seen once. Sequencing used blood. This clonotype was sampled from a man in his fifties or sixties in good health. The V call is TRBV7-9, the J call TRBJ2-7; tentatively, D is TRBD1 or TRBD2 (5 bases each). The CDR3 is CASSNPGRTYEQYF. Here the CDR3 DNA reads TGTGCCAGCAGCAACCCGGGGCGGACCTACGAGCAGTACTTC.